The rows below give T cell receptor beta chains drawn from one sample of a study of blood T cell repertoires in COVID-19. Sequencing was performed with immunoSEQ multiplex PCR; in TCRdb, only in-frame clones are kept and a portion is missing. Of some 230,000 clones detected, 75% to 85% appear once; the ten largest clones hold around 6.8%. The sample comprised peripheral blood. The receptors originated from a woman aged 45-65 years with acute or convalescent COVID-19. CDR3s include the opening cysteine and the closing phenylalanine or tryptophan. D genes are given only for firm matches. Clone size, where shown, is once, few, many, or a class for clones that have expanded.

j_call clone_size d_call v_call cdr3_aa cdr3_nt
TRBJ1-4 NA NA TRBV5-8 CASSLRQVNEKLFF TGTGCCAGCAGCTTGCGGCAGGTTAATGAAAAACTGTTTTTT
TRBJ1-1 few NA TRBV2 CASSAWGLGGNTEAFF TGTGCCAGCAGCGCCTGGGGCCTTGGCGGGAACACTGAAGCTTTCTTT
TRBJ2-2 NA NA TRBV2 CASSDPGLNTGELFF TGTGCCAGCAGTGACCCAGGGCTGAACACCGGGGAGCTGTTTTTT
TRBJ2-7 NA NA TRBV11-3 CASSLDSAYEQYF TGTGCCAGCAGCTTAGACTCAGCCTACGAGCAGTACTTC
TRBJ2-1 NA TRBD2 TRBV28 CASGLAGDGEQFF TGTGCCAGCGGACTAGCGGGAGACGGCGAGCAGTTCTTC
TRBJ1-5 NA NA TRBV15 CATSVKRGTMSNQPQHF TGTGCCACCAGCGTAAAAAGAGGGACAATGAGCAATCAGCCCCAGCATTTT
TRBJ1-3 NA NA TRBV6-1 CASSEGAVRNTIYF TGTGCCAGCAGTGAAGGGGCTGTTAGAAACACCATATATTTT
TRBJ2-7 NA TRBD1 TRBV28 CASGDRGSYEQYF TGTGCCAGCGGAGACAGGGGCTCCTACGAGCAGTACTTC
TRBJ2-2 NA NA TRBV19 CASSRSRNTGELFF TGTGCCAGTAGTAGGAGCAGAAACACCGGGGAGCTGTTTTTT
TRBJ2-7 once TRBD2 TRBV18 CASSLVGAGVTGEQYF TGTGCCAGCTCACTTGTGGGAGCGGGAGTGACGGGCGAGCAGTACTTC
TRBJ1-1 NA NA TRBV7-2 CASSLGGTNTEAFF TGTGCCAGCAGCTTGGGGGGAACCAACACTGAAGCTTTCTTT
TRBJ1-1 few TRBD1 TRBV3-1/TRBV3-2 CASSHFDRVGVDFF TGTGCCAGCAGCCATTTTGACAGGGTCGGAGTTGATTTCTTT
TRBJ2-3 NA TRBD2 TRBV6-6 CASAGGTDTQYF TGTGCCAGCGCCGGGGGGACAGATACGCAGTATTTT
TRBJ1-2 NA NA TRBV19 CASTESLGASYGYTF TGTGCCAGTACTGAATCTCTGGGGGCTTCTTATGGCTACACCTTC
TRBJ1-2 NA NA TRBV7-9 CASRFGQGASQEAF NA
TRBJ1-2 NA NA TRBV5-1 CASGPNYGYTF TGCGCCAGTGGGCCAAACTATGGCTACACCTTC
TRBJ1-4 NA NA TRBV19 CASSTYSIMDEKLFF TGTGCCAGTAGTACCTACAGCATAATGGATGAAAAACTGTTTTTT
TRBJ2-7 NA NA TRBV28 CASMAVSYEQYF TGTGCCAGCATGGCAGTCTCCTACGAGCAGTACTTC
TRBJ2-5 NA NA TRBV25-1 CASSEYRFEGFRETQYF TGTGCCAGCAGTGAATACCGATTTGAGGGCTTTCGGGAGACCCAGTACTTC